Listed below are T cell receptor beta chains from one sample, sequenced in a study of spatial heterogeneity in lung cancer. TCRdb ran MiXCR on the 5' RACE reads and lists one entry per CDR3 protein. The profile covers 20,000 to 25,000 distinct CDR3 sequences, with 3% to 4% appearing a single time and 29% taken by the ten largest. Specimen: PBMCs, collected at surgery. All receptors come from a female donor with early-stage non-small cell lung cancer. CDR3s include the opening cysteine and the closing phenylalanine or tryptophan. Each record gives: V gene, D gene, J gene, clone size, CDR3 DNA, CDR3 protein. The D gene is left open where the match is weak. Size is omitted from some rows. Given values are once, few, many or a class for expanded clones.

>TRBV11-2|TRBD2|TRBJ2-7|many
TGTGCCAGCAGCTTAGAGGGACTAGCGGGTTTCGTGGAGCAGTACTTC
CASSLEGLAGFVEQYF
>TRBV7-9|NA|TRBJ1-4|many
TGTGCCAGCAGCCCCGGGCCGACAACTAATGAAAAACTGTTTTTT
CASSPGPTTNEKLFF
>TRBV30|NA|TRBJ1-2|many
TGTGCCTGGACCAAGCTCATGGGGTTTTCCTATGGCTACACCTTC
CAWTKLMGFSYGYTF
>TRBV20-1|NA|TRBJ1-1|many
TGCAGTGCTAGTGCAGGGATGAACACTGAAGCTTTCTTT
CSASAGMNTEAFF
>TRBV18|TRBD2|TRBJ2-7|many
TGTGCCAGCTCGCGCGGGGGGTTCGCCGAGCAGTACTTC
CASSRGGFAEQYF
>TRBV7-9|NA|TRBJ2-2|many
TGTGCCAGCAGCACTCCCGCCGGGCAGGGGAACACCGGGGAGCTGTTTTTT
CASSTPAGQGNTGELFF
>TRBV20-1|TRBD2|TRBJ2-7|few
TGCAGTGCTAGTACACTAGCGGCCGGAGGCTACGAGCAGTACTTC
CSASTLAAGGYEQYF
>TRBV12-3/TRBV12-4|NA|TRBJ1-5|many
TGTGCCAGCACGCGGGGTAGCAATCAGCCCCAGCATTTT
CASTRGSNQPQHF
>TRBV7-9|NA|TRBJ1-1|NA
TGTGCCAGCAGCCACAGACAGCGCTCGAACACTGAAGCTTTCTTT
CASSHRQRSNTEAFF
>TRBV6-2/TRBV6-3|TRBD2|TRBJ2-7|many
TGTGCCAGCAGACTCCGGACTAGCGGGATCTACGAGCAGTACTTC
CASRLRTSGIYEQYF
>TRBV13|NA|TRBJ2-1|many
TGTGCCAGCAGCTTAGGCAGACGGACCGTGTGGAATGAGCAGTTCTTC
CASSLGRRTVWNEQFF
>TRBV11-1|NA|TRBJ2-1|NA
TGTGCCAGCAGCTTAGTCCCCCTCGAACCCTACAATGAGCAGTTCTTC
CASSLVPLEPYNEQFF
>TRBV7-9|TRBD1|TRBJ2-7|few
TGTGCCAGCAGCTTTTTGTCGGGACAGGCTTACGAGCAGTACTTC
CASSFLSGQAYEQYF
>TRBV29-1|NA|TRBJ2-7|many
TGCAGCGTTGAAGAAGCAGGGGAATACGAGCAGTACTTC
CSVEEAGEYEQYF
>TRBV3-1|NA|TRBJ1-4|many
TGTGCCAGCAGCCAGGGGGACCCTGGAAAACTGTTTTTT
CASSQGDPGKLFF
>TRBV9|NA|TRBJ1-1|medium-sized
TGTGCCAGCAGCGGAGACAGTGGGGGAGCTTTCTTT
CASSGDSGGAFF
>TRBV28|NA|TRBJ2-2|many
TGTGCCAGCAGCCCAGGGTGGGACACCGGGGAGCTGTTTTTT
CASSPGWDTGELFF
>TRBV15|NA|TRBJ2-3|many
TGTGCCACCAGCATCCCCCGGGATCGGCAGTATTTT
CATSIPRDRQYF
>TRBV12-3/TRBV12-4|TRBD1|TRBJ1-1|many
TGTGCCAGCAGTTTCGTGGCCGGACAGGATGAAGCTTTCTTT
CASSFVAGQDEAFF
>TRBV7-6|NA|TRBJ1-5|few
TGTGCCAGCAGCTTAATTCCCAGGGCAAGCAATCAGCCCCAGCATTTT
CASSLIPRASNQPQHF
>TRBV5-1|NA|TRBJ2-1|few
TGCGCCAGCAGCTTGGACCCGGGAGCCTACAATGAGCAGTTCTTC
CASSLDPGAYNEQFF
>TRBV12-3/TRBV12-4|TRBD2|TRBJ2-2|few
TGTGCCAGCAGAAGCGGGACGAACACCGGGGAGCTGTTTTTT
CASRSGTNTGELFF
>TRBV18|NA|TRBJ2-7|NA
TGTGCCAGCTCACTACCGGGGGGCGGCCGATCCTACGAGCAGTACTTC
CASSLPGGGRSYEQYF
>TRBV2|NA|TRBJ1-4|NA
TGTGCCAGCAGCTCCGAACAGGGATTAAGAAAACTGTTTTTT
CASSSEQGLRKLFF
>TRBV9|NA|TRBJ2-1|many
TGTGCCAGCAGCGAACTCTCCTACAATGAGCAGTTCTTC
CASSELSYNEQFF
>TRBV9|NA|TRBJ1-3|many
TGTGCCAGCAGCGGGGATAGTTATAGGAACACCATATATTTT
CASSGDSYRNTIYF
>TRBV4-1|NA|TRBJ2-4|many
TGCGCCAGCAGCCAAGATAGTCAAGTGAGCAAAAACATTCAGTACTTC
CASSQDSQVSKNIQYF
>TRBV27|NA|TRBJ2-1|many
TGTGCCAGCAGTCCCAGTTGGGGGGAGGTCAACAATGAGCAGTTCTTC
CASSPSWGEVNNEQFF
>TRBV6-4|NA|TRBJ2-3|many
TGTGCCAGCAGTGACTCGTGGAGGGATACGCAGTATTTT
CASSDSWRDTQYF
>TRBV27|TRBD1|TRBJ1-6|many
TGTGCCAGCAGTCCCTCAGGGGGGTCCCTCCACTTT
CASSPSGGSLHF
>TRBV7-7|NA|TRBJ2-1|many
TGTGCCAGCAGCCAGGGGGGGCTTAATGAGCAGTTCTTC
CASSQGGLNEQFF
>TRBV25-1|TRBD1|TRBJ1-5|many
TGTGCCAGCAGTGAGCCAGGGGACAGGGGTCCGGAGGGGAGCAATCAGCCCCAGCATTTT
CASSEPGDRGPEGSNQPQHF
>TRBV6-4|NA|TRBJ1-5|many
TGTGCCAGCAGTGACTTGGGTCTACGACGACCGGGCAATCAGCCCCAGCATTTT
CASSDLGLRRPGNQPQHF
>TRBV4-1|NA|TRBJ2-1|medium-sized
TGCGCCAGCATGGGTAATGAGCAGTTCTTC
CASMGNEQFF
>TRBV14|NA|TRBJ2-7|many
TGTGCCAGCAGCCAGACGCCCAGCTACGAGCAGTACTTC
CASSQTPSYEQYF
>TRBV6-6|TRBD1|TRBJ2-7|many
TGTGCCAGCAGTTCCCCGACAGGGGTATCATCCTACGAGCAGTACTTC
CASSSPTGVSSYEQYF
>TRBV7-9|NA|TRBJ2-2|many
TGTGCCAGCAGGGACACCGGGGAGCTGTTTTTT
CASRDTGELFF
>TRBV27|TRBD2|TRBJ2-7|medium-sized
TGTGCCAGCCGGGCGGGGACTAGCGGCTACGAGCAGTACTTC
CASRAGTSGYEQYF
>TRBV19|NA|TRBJ2-2|many
TGTGCCAGTAAAGTGTTTGCGGGGGCGTTGACCGGGGAGCTGTTTTTT
CASKVFAGALTGELFF
>TRBV7-2|NA|TRBJ2-1|many
TGTGCCAGCAGCTTAATGGCACGAAACAATGAGCAGTTCTTC
CASSLMARNNEQFF
>TRBV19|NA|TRBJ2-1|many
TGTGCCAGTAGTACCTCACTTACGCGTGAGCAGTTCTTC
CASSTSLTREQFF
>TRBV25-1|TRBD1|TRBJ2-3|many
TGTGCCAGCAGTGCGAAGCTAGGTTCAGGACAGGGCACAGATACGCAGTATTTT
CASSAKLGSGQGTDTQYF
>TRBV7-9|TRBD1|TRBJ2-2|many
TGTGCCAGCAGCCTTCCCTTAGGGACAGGGAGTTATTACACCGGGGAGCTGTTTTTT
CASSLPLGTGSYYTGELFF
>TRBV7-9|NA|TRBJ2-7|NA
TGTGCCAGCAGCGTAAGGGGGAGGTACGAGCAGTACTTC
CASSVRGRYEQYF
>TRBV7-6|NA|TRBJ2-1|many
TGTGCCAGCAGCCACTCTTTCGAGGGAGTCCCCTACAATGAGCAGTTCTTC
CASSHSFEGVPYNEQFF
>TRBV27|NA|TRBJ2-7|many
TGTGCCAGCAGTTTATCGAGTCCAGGGTCTCATTTCTCCTACGAGCAGTACTTC
CASSLSSPGSHFSYEQYF